Listed here are 32 T cell receptor beta chains from one sample, sequenced in a study of blood T cell repertoires in COVID-19. The table came from immunoSEQ multiplex PCR; TCRdb's copy has only in-frame clones and leaves some out. Of about 160,000 clones listed, roughly 87% are singletons. Sequenced sample: PBMCs or T cells enriched from blood (not recorded which). All receptors come from a woman in her fifties or sixties who had recovered from COVID-19.

The genes are TRBV28 and TRBJ1-6; 9 bases line up with TRBD1. The V and J ends lost 2 bases and 7 bases, in that order; junction bases with no gene match: 0. CDR3 length equals 14 residues. Germline CDR1 MDHEN, CDR2 SYDVKM. The CDR3 coding sequence is TGTGCCAGCAGTTTAGGGACAGGGAATTCACCCCTCCACTTT. It yields the protein CASSLGTGNSPLHF. Looking up the rest from reference TRBV28 and TRBJ1-6 gives the full variable domain: DVKVTQSSRYLVKRTGEKVFLECVQDMDHENMFWYRQDPGLGLRLIYFSYDVKMKEKGDIPEGYSVSREKKERFSLILESASTNQTSMYLCASSLGTGNSPLHFGNGTRLTVT.

The J gene is TRBJ1-1, the V gene TRBV28, with 8 bases fitting TRBD1. V lost 4 bases, J lost 0 bases, and 16 bases stayed unmatched. In germline, CDR1 is MDHEN, CDR2 SYDVKM. The CDR3 is made up of 19 amino acids. The CDR3 spells CASSYHLKQGDLMNTEAFF. Here the CDR3 DNA reads TGTGCCAGCAGTTACCACCTAAAACAGGGGGACCTTATGAACACTGAAGCTTTCTTT.

The chain uses TRBV5-1 and TRBJ2-2; TRBD2 matches 11 bases. J lost 7 bases, V lost 3 bases, and 5 bases had no gene match. The CDR3 runs to 15 residues. The germline gives CDR1 SGHRS, CDR2 YFSETQ. The CDR3: CASSSLGTSGGELFF. DNA of the CDR3: TGCGCCAGCAGCTCTCTCGGGACTAGCGGCGGGGAGCTGTTTTTT. Using reference TRBV5-1 and TRBJ2-2 for the parts outside the CDR3, the full variable domain is KAGVTQTPRYLIKTRGQQVTLSCSPISGHRSVSWYQQTPGQGLQFLFEYFSETQRNKGNFPGRFSGRQFSNSRSEMNVSTLELGDSALYLCASSSLGTSGGELFFGEGSRLTVL.

The genes are TRBV5-1 and TRBJ2-7; 7 nucleotides line up with TRBD1. The CDR3 runs to 15 residues. J lost 4 bases, V lost 1 base, and 8 bases had no gene match. Germline loops: CDR1 SGHRS, CDR2 YFSETQ. The CDR3 DNA reads as TGCGCCAGCAGCTTGACCCAGACAGGGCGATACGAGCAGTACTTC. Translated: CASSLTQTGRYEQYF. The variable domain in full, with the rest retrieved from reference TRBV5-1 and TRBJ2-7, is KAGVTQTPRYLIKTRGQQVTLSCSPISGHRSVSWYQQTPGQGLQFLFEYFSETQRNKGNFPGRFSGRQFSNSRSEMNVSTLELGDSALYLCASSLTQTGRYEQYFGPGTRLTVT.

The rearrangement joins TRBV30 to TRBJ2-7; TRBD1 matches 7 bases. The germline CDR1 and CDR2 sequences are GTSNPN and SVGIG (reference sequence). The junction had 8 bases not matched to a gene; V was cut back by 2 bases and J by 4 bases. The CDR3 length is 14 residues. The CDR3 DNA reads as TGTGCCTGGAGTCAGGGGGTTTCTAGGTACGAGCAGTACTTC. Translating gives CAWSQGVSRYEQYF.

The chain joins TRBV11-3 to TRBJ2-3; TRBD2 aligns across 9 bases. With 6 bases clipped from V and 2 bases from J, the junction kept 6 bases outside the gene matches. Germline lookup yields CDR1 SGHNT and CDR2 YENEEA. The CDR3 is 15 amino acids. The CDR3 here is CASSSGLADTDTQYF. The CDR3 nucleotides are TGTGCCAGCAGTTCGGGACTAGCAGACACAGATACGCAGTATTTT.

This clone was seen just once. An end of the junction differs from the germline gene, which may be a read error. This chain connects TRBV6-5 to TRBJ1-4, with 7 bases aligning to TRBD1. Per the germline V gene, CDR1 is MNHEY and CDR2 is SVGAGI. This CDR3 spans 14 amino acids. The CDR3 bases are TGTGCCAGCAGGCCCTTCGAATCCGACAGGGCGCGGCTTTTT. This sequence encodes CASRPFESDRARLF.

The gene calls are TRBV2 and TRBJ2-1; TRBD2 aligns across 10 bases. Germline lookup yields CDR1 SNHLY and CDR2 FYNNEI. This CDR3 has 13 residues. J gave up 8 bases and V 6 bases, and 4 bases lay outside the gene matches. CDR3 protein: CASRGLAAYEQFF. The CDR3 coding sequence is TGTGCCAGCAGAGGACTAGCGGCCTATGAGCAGTTCTTC.

This chain uses TRBV5-6 with TRBJ1-2; 8 bases align to TRBD1. The CDR3 is 15 residues long. CDR1 is SGHDT, CDR2 YYEEEE, per germline. The V gene end was trimmed by 1 base and the J gene end by 8 bases; junction bases not matched to a gene: 10. This CDR3 reads CASSLTGTGNRGYTF. The CDR3 nucleotides are TGTGCCAGCAGCTTGACAGGGACAGGAAATAGGGGCTACACCTTC.

This clone was seen once. This chain joins TRBV27 and TRBJ2-1; 7 bases line up with TRBD1. J was trimmed by 4 bases and V by 5 bases; bases with no gene match: 5. The V gene's germline CDR1 is MNHEY and CDR2 SMNVEV (reference sequence). This CDR3 comprises 14 residues. The CDR3 DNA reads TGTGCCAGCAGTCCGGGACAGCGTTACAATGAGCAGTTCTTC. Translation gives CASSPGQRYNEQFF.

The gene calls are TRBV28 and TRBJ2-7, with 9 nucleotides matching TRBD1. V lost 2 bases to trimming and J lost 6 bases; unmatched junction nucleotides: 8. The CDR3 is 15 amino acids. In germline, CDR1 is MDHEN, CDR2 SYDVKM. The CDR3 DNA reads TGTGCCAGCAGTTTACCCGGGACAGGGTTCGGCGAGCAGTACTTC. It yields the protein CASSLPGTGFGEQYF.

The V call is TRBV27, the J call TRBJ2-1, with a possible D match to TRBD1 (5 bases). The CDR3 length is 16 residues. Trimming cost V 6 bases and J 2 bases, with 17 bases left between them. Per germline, CDR1 MNHEY and CDR2 SMNVEV (reference sequence). CDR3 in DNA: TGTGCCAGCAGCACAAATGGGGCCTCTCCCTACAATGAGCAGTTCTTC. The encoded protein is CASSTNGASPYNEQFF.

The rearrangement links TRBV7-9 to TRBJ2-1; maybe TRBD2 (5 bases). Trimming took off 4 bases at V and 5 bases at J, with 18 bases between the two ends. CDR3 length equals 16 residues. Germline V lookup: CDR1 SEHNR, CDR2 FQNEAQ (reference sequence). The CDR3 sequence: CASSWALATSNNEQFF. CDR3 bases: TGTGCCAGCAGCTGGGCCTTAGCGACCTCGAACAATGAGCAGTTCTTC.

J is TRBJ1-6 and V is TRBV9, with D possibly TRBD1 on 5 matching bases. CDR3 length equals 16 residues. Germline V CDR1 and CDR2: SGDLS, YYNGEE. Deletions cut 3 bases from V and 0 bases from J, with 10 bases between. DNA of the CDR3: TGTGCCAGCAGCGCGGACACGAGCTCCTATAATTCACCCCTCCACTTT. Amino acids: CASSADTSSYNSPLHF.

J is TRBJ1-1 and V is TRBV5-1; perhaps TRBD1 as D (5 bases). Per the germline V gene, CDR1 is SGHRS and CDR2 is YFSETQ. This CDR3 spans 14 amino acids. Trimming shortened V by 0 bases and J by 4 bases, and 10 bases separated the two germline ends. The CDR3 reads CASSLGTPTTEAFF. The CDR3 coding sequence is TGCGCCAGCAGCTTGGGGACACCCACCACTGAAGCTTTCTTT. The variable domain in full, with the rest retrieved from reference TRBV5-1 and TRBJ1-1, is KAGVTQTPRYLIKTRGQQVTLSCSPISGHRSVSWYQQTPGQGLQFLFEYFSETQRNKGNFPGRFSGRQFSNSRSEMNVSTLELGDSALYLCASSLGTPTTEAFFGQGTRLTVV.

This rearrangement joins TRBV19 to TRBJ1-2, with TRBD1 matching over 11 bases. Germline V gene sequence: CDR1 LNHDA, CDR2 SQIVND (reference sequence). The ends lost 6 bases at V and 4 bases at J; junction bases unmatched: 7. There are 15 residues in the CDR3. The CDR3 is CASSDRGQGGYGYTF. The CDR3 coding sequence is TGTGCCAGTAGCGACAGGGGACAGGGGGGCTATGGCTACACCTTC.

The rearrangement uses TRBV11-2 and TRBJ2-7, with D possibly TRBD1 on 6 matching bases. The CDR3 extends over 13 amino acids. Germline-derived CDR1 and CDR2 are SGHAT and FQNNGV. V shed 5 bases and J shed 2 bases, with 10 bases lying between them. CDR3 sequence: CASSRDRTYEQYF. In DNA form, the CDR3 reads TGTGCCAGCAGCCGCGACAGGACCTACGAGCAGTACTTC.

The chain couples TRBV19 to TRBJ2-3; 9 nucleotides line up with TRBD2. Germline-derived CDR1 and CDR2 are LNHDA and SQIVND (reference sequence). The CDR3 has 15 residues. V was clipped by 1 base and J by 2 bases; unmatched bases: 1. CDR3 loop: CASSIGGRVTDTQYF. CDR3 DNA: TGTGCCAGTAGTATAGGCGGGAGGGTCACAGATACGCAGTATTTT.

The rearrangement joins TRBV4-1 to TRBJ1-1; 9 bases align to TRBD1. Trimming at V came to 2 bases and at J to 10 bases, leaving 8 bases not matched to a gene. Germline CDR1 is MGHRA and CDR2 is YSYEKL. This CDR3 is built from 14 residues. This chain's CDR3 is CASSQLGQGRVAFF. CDR3 bases: TGCGCCAGCAGCCAATTGGGACAGGGTAGGGTAGCTTTCTTT.

V gene TRBV28 combines with J gene TRBJ1-3, with D uncertain. CDR1 MDHEN and CDR2 SYDVKM come from the germline V gene. The CDR3 has 15 residues. V dropped 5 bases and J dropped 6 bases, with 17 bases sitting between them. The CDR3 sequence is CASSPSGGRENTIYF. The CDR3 DNA reads as TGTGCCAGCAGTCCCTCCGGAGGACGGGAAAACACCATATATTTT.

This chain uses TRBV14 with TRBJ1-3; 8 positions match TRBD1. J gave up 0 bases and V 5 bases, and 3 bases lay outside the gene matches. From germline, CDR1 is SGHDN and CDR2 FVKESK. The CDR3 totals 15 residues. The DNA of the CDR3 is TGTGCCAGCAGCGGGGACAGGATCTCTGGAAACACCATATATTTT. This encodes CASSGDRISGNTIYF. Supplemented by reference TRBV14 and TRBJ1-3, the full variable domain reads EAGVTQFPSHSVIEKGQTVTLRCDPISGHDNLYWYRRVMGKEIKFLLHFVKESKQDESGMPNNRFLAERTGGTYSTLKVQPAELEDSGVYFCASSGDRISGNTIYFGEGSWLTVV.

CDR3 nucleotides: TGTGCCAGCAGTCCCACCTCAGGGCCCGAAAAACTGTTTTTT. This gives the protein CASSPTSGPEKLFF. The chain links TRBV28 to TRBJ1-4; D perhaps matches TRBD1 (5 bases). The CDR3 loop spans 14 amino acids. CDR1 and CDR2 from the germline V gene are MDHEN and SYDVKM. V was trimmed by 5 bases and J by 8 bases, leaving 15 bases between them.

CDR3 coding DNA: TGTGCCAGCACCCTGGGGGCCCAGAACACCGGGGAGCTGTTTTTT. Translated, it gives CASTLGAQNTGELFF. The genes are TRBV2 and TRBJ2-2; tentative D call: TRBD1 (6 bases). The germline V gene has CDR1 SNHLY and CDR2 FYNNEI. The CDR3 totals 15 residues. Trimming removed 7 bases from V and 1 base from J, with 13 bases in between.

V gene TRBV5-1 combines with J gene TRBJ2-2; TRBD2 matches at 14 bases. CDR1 and CDR2 from the germline V gene are SGHRS and YFSETQ. V lost 4 bases to trimming and J lost 2 bases; unmatched junction nucleotides: 4. CDR3 length: 17 residues. The DNA for the CDR3 is TGCGCCAGCAGCCGGGGACTAGCGGGAGCTAACACCGGGGAGCTGTTTTTT. Its protein is CASSRGLAGANTGELFF.

The J gene is TRBJ1-1, the V gene TRBV30, with TRBD1 matching 8 bases. V was clipped by 4 bases and J by 3 bases; unmatched bases: 10. Germline loops: CDR1 GTSNPN, CDR2 SVGIG (reference sequence). This CDR3 region has 15 residues. CDR3 in DNA: TGTGCCTGGAACAGGGACAGGTTTGGGGACACTGAAGCTTTCTTT. The encoded protein is CAWNRDRFGDTEAFF.

The chain combines TRBV28 with TRBJ2-3; D is undetermined. Per germline, CDR1 MDHEN and CDR2 SYDVKM. Deletions cut 5 bases from V and 1 base from J, with 16 bases between. There are 16 residues in the CDR3. The chain's CDR3 is CASSHDLSRGTDTQYF. The DNA of the CDR3 is TGTGCCAGCAGTCATGACTTATCCCGAGGCACAGATACGCAGTATTTT. The full variable domain, completed using reference TRBV28 and TRBJ2-3, is DVKVTQSSRYLVKRTGEKVFLECVQDMDHENMFWYRQDPGLGLRLIYFSYDVKMKEKGDIPEGYSVSREKKERFSLILESASTNQTSMYLCASSHDLSRGTDTQYFGPGTRLTVL.

The chain combines TRBV5-8 with TRBJ1-1; tentative D call: TRBD1 (5 bases). The V and J ends lost 0 bases and 7 bases respectively, with 16 bases between them. This CDR3 comprises 15 residues. Germline CDR1 SGHTS, CDR2 YDEGEE. CDR3 nucleotides: TGTGCCAGCAGCTTGGTGTCAGGGTTTAATCTTGAAGCTTTCTTT. Translating gives CASSLVSGFNLEAFF.

This clone has just a few counts. The chain uses TRBV28 and TRBJ1-2; possible D gene TRBD1, 6 bases. Germline V gene sequence: CDR1 MDHEN, CDR2 SYDVKM. The CDR3 consists of 14 residues. Trimming left V 8 bases short and J 5 bases short, with 18 bases between. The CDR3 protein is CASLAVGARYGYTF. The DNA of the CDR3 is TGTGCCAGCCTTGCCGTGGGGGCTCGGTATGGCTACACCTTC.

This chain links TRBV2 with TRBJ1-2; 8 bases fit TRBD1. This CDR3 contains 13 residues. Germline V CDR1 and CDR2: SNHLY, FYNNEI. V gave up 7 bases and J gave up 4 bases; unmatched junction bases: 5. The CDR3 spells CASTTGVLYGYTF. For the CDR3, the DNA is TGTGCCAGCACGACAGGGGTCCTCTATGGCTACACCTTC.

The chain uses TRBV7-8 and TRBJ1-5; TRBD1 agrees at 8 bases. CDR3 length: 18 amino acids. The V gene end was trimmed by 5 bases and the J gene end by 0 bases; junction bases not matched to a gene: 12. Germline CDR1 SGHVS, CDR2 FQNEAQ. The CDR3 coding sequence is TGTGCCAGCAGCCAGGGACAGGACTTTTTGAGTAGCAATCAGCCCCAGCATTTT. It encodes CASSQGQDFLSSNQPQHF.

The CDR3 nucleotides are TGTGCCAGCAGTTTATTGTACAGGCCCACGGAGACCCAGTACTTC. The encoded protein is CASSLLYRPTETQYF. The chain employs TRBV27 and TRBJ2-5; D may be TRBD1 (5 bases). This CDR3 contains 15 residues. V dropped 1 base and J dropped 5 bases, with 14 bases sitting between them. Germline CDR1 is MNHEY and CDR2 is SMNVEV (reference sequence).

The rearrangement links TRBV19 to TRBJ1-2; D is ambiguous. V lost 3 bases, J lost 4 bases, and 15 bases lay in between. This CDR3 has 15 amino acids. Per germline, CDR1 LNHDA and CDR2 SQIVND (reference sequence). CDR3: CASSIFLAGSYGYTF. The DNA of the CDR3 is TGTGCCAGTAGTATTTTCCTTGCGGGGAGCTATGGCTACACCTTC.